This entry lists 6 T cell receptor beta chains sequenced from one sample in a study of cytomegalovirus exposure and HLA in healthy donors (dated by TCRdb to about 2017). To prepare the library, the immunoSEQ multiplex PCR assay was applied. The multiplex PCR relied on a mix of 60 forward primers for TCR Vbeta segments and 13 reverse primers for TCR Jbeta segments. TCRdb took this table from immuneACCESS and kept in-frame rearrangements with V and J called. Such tables lack part of the clones; where checked against another copy, unresolved V genes explain under half of the gap, and the rest is unexplained. For this sample the table gives about 160,000 clones, of which roughly four fifths were detected only once. The ten largest account for approximately 11% of the sample. The sample comprised PBMCs. The receptors were gathered from a man aged 50 to 59 in good health and CMV-seropositive.

This sequence joins TRBV6-6 and TRBJ2-7; 10 bases fit TRBD1. This CDR3 contains 15 residues. The V and J ends lost 2 bases and 5 bases, in that order; junction bases with no gene match: 6. The germline V gene has CDR1 MNHNY and CDR2 SVGAGI (reference sequence). CDR3 DNA sequence: TGTGCCAGCAGTTACCGACAGGGGGCTAGGCACGAGCAGTACTTC. It specifies CASSYRQGARHEQYF.

This rearrangement joins TRBV27 to TRBJ2-7; 7 bases match TRBD2. Germline V gene lookup returns CDR1 MNHEY and CDR2 SMNVEV (reference sequence). This CDR3 is built from 15 residues. V trimming: 5 bases; J trimming: 1 base; junction bases outside the gene matches: 8. This chain's CDR3 is CASSELARESYEQYF. For the CDR3, the DNA is TGTGCCAGCAGTGAACTAGCGCGGGAGTCCTACGAGCAGTACTTC.

The chain has TRBV23-1 and TRBJ1-2; 10 bases agree with TRBD1. TRBV23-1 is designated an ORF whose function remains uncertain. The V gene end was trimmed by 2 bases and the J gene end by 7 bases; junction bases not matched to a gene: 13. The CDR3 is 17 amino acids. CDR3 nucleotide sequence: TGCGCCAGCAGTCAACCTGACAGGGGGCAGATTCGAATTGGCTACACCTTC. Translating it yields CASSQPDRGQIRIGYTF.

This clone occurred a few times. V gene TRBV7-2 combines with J gene TRBJ2-1; 7 bases line up with TRBD2. Germline trimming cut 5 bases from V and 7 bases from J; bases unmatched to any gene: 8. The CDR3 totals 14 residues. In germline, CDR1 is SGHTA, CDR2 FQGNSA. CDR3 coding DNA: TGTGCCAGCAGCCGAGAAGCGGGATATAATGAGCAGTTCTTC. Protein sequence: CASSREAGYNEQFF.

The rearrangement links TRBV19 to TRBJ2-7; tentatively, D is TRBD2 (6 bases). From germline, CDR1 is LNHDA and CDR2 SQIVND (reference sequence). V lost 1 base and J 0 bases, leaving 10 bases between the germline ends. This CDR3 contains 15 residues. The CDR3, as DNA: TGTGCCAGTAGTATAGGAGACGGGAGCTCCTACGAGCAGTACTTC. Translated, it gives CASSIGDGSSYEQYF.

The chain uses TRBV15 and TRBJ2-7; 9 bases are shared with TRBD1. The ends lost 3 bases at V and 6 bases at J; junction bases unmatched: 6. Germline V gene lookup returns CDR1 LNHNV and CDR2 YYDKDF (reference sequence). The CDR3 consists of 14 residues. The CDR3 DNA sequence: TGTGCCACCAGCAGGGGAACAGGGGGCGGCGAGCAGTACTTC. It specifies CATSRGTGGGEQYF.